These T cell receptor beta chains were read from a single sample in a study of OX40 agonist ivuxolimab in advanced cancers. TCRdb keeps only in-frame clones here, not all; method: immunoSEQ multiplex PCR. The data contain some 90,000 clones, 92% of them singletons. The sample in question was CD4+ or CD8+ T cells sorted from blood, obtained in a trial of the OX40 agonist ivuxolimab. The receptors derive from an adult with an advanced solid tumor such as melanoma, head and neck, liver or kidney cancer. Both conserved end residues are trimmed from each CDR3. The D gene is left open where the match is weak.

D,V,CDR3
NA,TRBV11-3,ASSLEADLETQY
NA,TRBV7-9,ASSFLQGTKITYEQY
TRBD1,TRBV5-1,ASGQGGDTEAF
NA,TRBV30,AWSEITTNEKLF
NA,TRBV7-9,ASSLVDGRTDTQY
NA,TRBV27,ASRESRTSYDTQY
NA,TRBV11-3,ASSLGFKGEQF
TRBD2,TRBV6-6,ASSHGTSGSGEQY
TRBD1,TRBV7-8,ASGQGNTEAF
NA,TRBV5-1,ASSFELGGAYEQY
TRBD2,TRBV7-2,ASSPRTSGYPLDTQY
NA,TRBV11-2,ASSLAQVYEQY
TRBD1,TRBV27,ASRGGGGLTEAF
NA,TRBV28,ASSSGYGYT
NA,TRBV28,ASTSRVTGYT
TRBD2,TRBV5-1,ASSHSSGSRNEQF
NA,TRBV18,ASSPAEGTGELF
NA,TRBV5-1,ASSPGALANNEQF
NA,TRBV5-6,ASSSYSGVGEKLF
NA,TRBV7-6,ASSPRTLSYEQY
NA,TRBV4-3,ASSPTWGHNTEAF
NA,TRBV28,ASSFIGTVASYEQY
TRBD2,TRBV10-2,ASSEQAGVSGANVLT
TRBD2,TRBV4-1,ASSQERAGAEKETQY
TRBD2,TRBV7-9,ASSLGSGGPYEQF
NA,TRBV19,ASSRGALLVRDGYT
NA,TRBV29-1,SVRAQVDSGTEAF
TRBD2,TRBV5-4,ASSTKLAGVFYEQY
NA,TRBV2,ASSEGPPIYIQY
NA,TRBV6-5,ASSSPARYEQY
NA,TRBV2,ASRNTDTQY
TRBD1,TRBV18,ASSSRTGGFSEQF
NA,TRBV4-1,ASTATQVQRPGTEAF
NA,TRBV4-3,ASSQEAVTYNSPLH
NA,TRBV18,ASSPLPGRGFGLTEETQY
TRBD2,TRBV6-5,ASRLARYTGELF
NA,TRBV2,ASSVGPEQY
TRBD2,TRBV5-1,ASSLAGTSEGFSEQF
NA,TRBV30,AWSAGGSTDTQY
NA,TRBV28,ASRRTDSYEQY
TRBD2,TRBV7-8,ASSLRASGYNEQF
NA,TRBV5-4,ASSLGKGGLYNEQF
TRBD1,TRBV6-5,ASAESRDRFYEQY
NA,TRBV6-1,ASSEGNEVNYGYT
TRBD2,TRBV5-8,ASSLAPSGTYEQY
NA,TRBV2,ASSGLGTGELF
NA,TRBV7-7,ASSPITGTGNTGELF
TRBD1,TRBV5-5,ASRPGTGAGNEQF
NA,TRBV4-1,ASSQPTRGNEQF
TRBD1,TRBV2,ASSQDRAFVSGANVLT
NA,TRBV4-1,ASSQEAGPPTDTQY
NA,TRBV7-3,ASSLNPWETQY
NA,TRBV21-1,ASSKMVEGGKLF
NA,TRBV7-9,ASSFGSQETQY
TRBD1,TRBV5-1,ASSISGTVNEKLF
TRBD2,TRBV30,AWSMVGGRASV
TRBD2,TRBV23-1,ASSLGGRARNTQY
NA,TRBV6-1,ASIQGVSEDEQF